This T cell receptor (beta chain) was retrieved from a study of graft-versus-host responses after intestinal transplantation. Study details: Each recipient received a multivisceral, liver-intestinal, or isolated intestinal graft.

On this clone itself: Its antigen is unidentified.

Germline V gene data show CDR1 as SEHNR and CDR2 as FQNEAQ (reference sequence). V lost 5 bases to trimming and J lost 4 bases, with 17 bases between them. This CDR3 is built from 15 residues. Generated by immunoSEQ multiplex PCR, the TCRdb table keeps only in-frame clones and is missing some. The sample records 50,000 to 75,000 clones, about 94% being singletons. Sequences were derived from unstimulated CD4+ T cells sorted from spleen or lymph node cells, sampled before transplant. The chain couples TRBV7-9 to TRBJ1-2, with D unresolved. The TCR was taken from a human donor who was the organ donor for an intestinal transplant. For the CDR3, the DNA is TGTGCCAGCAGCCCTGCACGTCTCAGTGGCTATGGCTACACCTTC. Protein sequence: CASSPARLSGYGYTF.